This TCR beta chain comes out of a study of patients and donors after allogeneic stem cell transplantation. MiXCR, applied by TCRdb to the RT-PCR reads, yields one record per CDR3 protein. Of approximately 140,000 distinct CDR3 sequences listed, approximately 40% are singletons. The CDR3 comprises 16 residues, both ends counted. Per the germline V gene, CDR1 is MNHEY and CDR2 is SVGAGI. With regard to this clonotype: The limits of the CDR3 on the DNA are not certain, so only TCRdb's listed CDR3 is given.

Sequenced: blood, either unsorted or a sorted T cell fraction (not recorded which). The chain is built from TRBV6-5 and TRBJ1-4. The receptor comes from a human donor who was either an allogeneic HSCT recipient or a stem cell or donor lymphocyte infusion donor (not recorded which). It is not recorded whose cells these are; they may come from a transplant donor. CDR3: CASSLLKDGGMKNCFF.